This is a list of T cell receptor beta chains from one sample in a study of monozygotic twins with inflammatory bowel disease. TCRdb re-analyzed the 5' RACE reads; it lists each CDR3 protein once, without DNA. In all, the sample yields approximately 390,000 distinct CDR3 sequences. Material for sequencing was blood. These receptors originate from a human donor with ulcerative colitis or Crohn's disease, or a healthy co-twin of an affected twin (not recorded which). Each CDR3 is given with its conserved first and last residue.

TRBV20-1	TRBJ2-5	CSARAGRETQYF
TRBV10-3	TRBJ1-1	CAIKETNTEAFF
TRBV20-1	TRBJ2-5	CSASGAGSETQYF
TRBV5-6	TRBJ1-2	CASSLARGDGYTF
TRBV12-3/TRBV12-4	TRBJ2-3	CASSSPGLAGVIGQYF
TRBV11-2	TRBJ2-1	CASSVGGHNEQFF
TRBV12-3/TRBV12-4	TRBJ1-1	CASSLIGQGARAEAFF
TRBV6-1	TRBJ2-2	CASPPYGAGRDTGELFF
TRBV5-8	TRBJ2-5	CASSINSIVWDAETQYF
TRBV6-1	TRBJ2-7	CASSEFTGSTYEQYF
TRBV7-9	TRBJ1-1	CASSLARDRGTEAFF
TRBV5-1	TRBJ2-5	CASSSDLGETQYF
TRBV18	TRBJ1-3	CASSPSSTDSGNTIYF
TRBV7-9	TRBJ2-2	CASSSHGQGTGELFF
TRBV5-1	TRBJ2-7	CASSGPGEYEQYF
TRBV27	TRBJ2-3	CASSPSSGRWVGTDTQYF
TRBV5-1	TRBJ2-1	CASSTGGNYNEQFF
TRBV5-5	TRBJ1-5	CASSSLLRDRVLGQPQHF
TRBV7-9	TRBJ1-1	CASSQANVNTEAFF
TRBV5-4	TRBJ1-1	CASSEPTGRTEAFF
TRBV3-1	TRBJ2-7	CASSQVVRGGRYEQYF
TRBV27	TRBJ2-7	CASSRLGRPLIYEQYF
TRBV24-1	TRBJ2-2	CATNIGSNTGELFF